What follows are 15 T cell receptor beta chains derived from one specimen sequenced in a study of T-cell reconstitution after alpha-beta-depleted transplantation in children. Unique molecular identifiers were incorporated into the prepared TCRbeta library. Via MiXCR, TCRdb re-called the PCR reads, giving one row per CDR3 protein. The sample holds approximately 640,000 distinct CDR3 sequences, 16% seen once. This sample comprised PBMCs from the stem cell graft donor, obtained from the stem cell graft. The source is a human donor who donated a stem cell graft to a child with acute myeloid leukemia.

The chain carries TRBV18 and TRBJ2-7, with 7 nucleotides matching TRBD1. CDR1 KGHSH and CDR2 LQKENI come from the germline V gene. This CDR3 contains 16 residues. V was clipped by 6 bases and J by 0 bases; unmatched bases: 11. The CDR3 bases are TGTGCCAGCTCGCCCAGAGGGGGCAGCTCCTCCTACGAGCAGTACTTC. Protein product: CASSPRGGSSSYEQYF.

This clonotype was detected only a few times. CDR3 DNA sequence: TGTGCCAGCAGATCCCTACTTCCCGGGGTGGGGCAGTTCTTC. Its protein is CASRSLLPGVGQFF. The chain recombines TRBV12-3 or TRBV12-4 with TRBJ2-1; D is perhaps TRBD2 (5 bases). Trimming cost V 6 bases and J 12 bases, with 21 bases left between them. The CDR3 runs to 14 residues.

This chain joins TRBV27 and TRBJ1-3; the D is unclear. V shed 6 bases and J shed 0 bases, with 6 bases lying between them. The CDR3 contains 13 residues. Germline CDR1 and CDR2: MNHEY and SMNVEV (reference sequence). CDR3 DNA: TGTGCCAGCAGGGACTTCTCTGGAAACACCATATATTTT. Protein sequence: CASRDFSGNTIYF.

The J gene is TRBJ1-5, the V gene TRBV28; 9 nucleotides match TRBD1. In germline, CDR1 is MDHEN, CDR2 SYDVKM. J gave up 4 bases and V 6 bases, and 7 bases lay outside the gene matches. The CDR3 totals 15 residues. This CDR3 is CASRDRGSRNQPQHF. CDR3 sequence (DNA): TGTGCCAGCAGAGACAGGGGGAGTAGAAATCAGCCCCAGCATTTT.

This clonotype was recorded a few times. The CDR3 DNA reads TGTGCCAGCAGTCCCCCTAACAGCTACGAGCAGTACGTC. Translated, it gives CASSPPNSYEQYV. This rearrangement joins TRBV2 to TRBJ2-7, with unresolved D. V was clipped by 5 bases and J by 3 bases, with 11 bases between them. The germline gives CDR1 SNHLY, CDR2 FYNNEI. The CDR3 totals 13 residues.

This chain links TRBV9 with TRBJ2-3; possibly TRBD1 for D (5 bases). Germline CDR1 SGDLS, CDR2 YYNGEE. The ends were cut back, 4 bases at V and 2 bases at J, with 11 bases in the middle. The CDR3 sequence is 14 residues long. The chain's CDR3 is CASSPDSYTDTQYF. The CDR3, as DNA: TGTGCCAGCAGCCCAGACAGCTACACAGATACGCAGTATTTT.

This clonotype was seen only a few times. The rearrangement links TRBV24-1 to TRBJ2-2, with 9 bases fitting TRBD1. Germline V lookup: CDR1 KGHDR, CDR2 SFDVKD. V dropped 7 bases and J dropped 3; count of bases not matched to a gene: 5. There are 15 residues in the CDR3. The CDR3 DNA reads TGTGCCACCAGAGGGACAGGGAGTGACACCGGGGAGCTGTTTTTT. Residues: CATRGTGSDTGELFF.

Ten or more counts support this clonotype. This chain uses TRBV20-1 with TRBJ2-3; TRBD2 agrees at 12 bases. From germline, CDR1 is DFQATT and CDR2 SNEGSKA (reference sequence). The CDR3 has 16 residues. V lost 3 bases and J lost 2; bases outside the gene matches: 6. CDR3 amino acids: CSARPGLAGLTDTQYF. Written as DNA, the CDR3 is TGCAGTGCTAGGCCCGGACTAGCGGGGCTCACAGATACGCAGTATTTT.

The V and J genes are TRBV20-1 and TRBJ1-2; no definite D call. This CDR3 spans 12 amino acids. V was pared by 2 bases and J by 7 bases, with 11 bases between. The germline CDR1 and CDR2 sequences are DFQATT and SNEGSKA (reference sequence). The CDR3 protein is CSARQTYSGYTF. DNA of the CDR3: TGCAGTGCTAGACAGACATACAGTGGCTACACCTTC.

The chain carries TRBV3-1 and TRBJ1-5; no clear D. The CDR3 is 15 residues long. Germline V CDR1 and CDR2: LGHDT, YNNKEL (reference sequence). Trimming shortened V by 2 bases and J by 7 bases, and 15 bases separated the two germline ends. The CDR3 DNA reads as TGTGCCAGCAGCCAACGGCCAGGTTGGGAACAGCCCCAGCATTTT. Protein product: CASSQRPGWEQPQHF.

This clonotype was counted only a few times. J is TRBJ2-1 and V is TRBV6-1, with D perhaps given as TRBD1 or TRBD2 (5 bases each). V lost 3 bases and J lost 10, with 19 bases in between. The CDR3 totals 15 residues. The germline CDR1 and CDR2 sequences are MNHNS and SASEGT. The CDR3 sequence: CASSDFPRDPREQFF. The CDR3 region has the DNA TGTGCCAGCAGTGATTTCCCTAGGGACCCGAGGGAGCAGTTCTTC.

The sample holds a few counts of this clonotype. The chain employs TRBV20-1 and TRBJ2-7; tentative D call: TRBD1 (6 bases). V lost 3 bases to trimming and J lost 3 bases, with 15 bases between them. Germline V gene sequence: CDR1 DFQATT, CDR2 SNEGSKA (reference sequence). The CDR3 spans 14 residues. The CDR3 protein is CSASSPRGHYEQYV. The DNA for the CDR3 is TGCAGTGCTAGTAGCCCCAGGGGACACTACGAGCAGTACGTC.

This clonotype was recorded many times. As DNA, the CDR3 is TGTGCCAGCAGTTTCAGGCTTGATTCACCCCTCCACTTT. Translating gives CASSFRLDSPLHF. V is TRBV6-5 and J is TRBJ1-6; no clear D gene. This CDR3 region has 13 residues. The germline V gene has CDR1 MNHEY and CDR2 SVGAGI. V was pared by 4 bases and J by 8 bases, with 9 bases between.

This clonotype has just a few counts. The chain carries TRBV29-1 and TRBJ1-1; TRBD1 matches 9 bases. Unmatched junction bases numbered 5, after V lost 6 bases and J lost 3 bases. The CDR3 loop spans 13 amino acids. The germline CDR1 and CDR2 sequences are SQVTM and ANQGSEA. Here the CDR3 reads CSVYGQGYTEAFF. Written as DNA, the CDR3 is TGCAGCGTCTATGGACAGGGGTACACTGAAGCTTTCTTT.

The CDR3 spells CAIRQDGNQPQHF. The CDR3 nucleotides are TGTGCCATCAGACAGGACGGGAATCAGCCCCAGCATTTT. The chain combines TRBV10-3 with TRBJ1-5; tentative D call: TRBD1 (5 bases). Germline values: CDR1 ENHRY, CDR2 SYGVKD. V lost 6 bases to trimming and J lost 4 bases, with 10 bases between them. This CDR3 is built from 13 residues.